A selection of T cell receptor beta chains follows, all from one sample in a study of T cells after yellow fever vaccination. TCRdb used MiXCR to reprocess the 5' RACE reads, holding one entry per CDR3 protein. This sample has some 350,000 distinct CDR3 sequences, with about 4% found just once. The sequencing used PBMCs, collected 5 days after the yellow fever booster vaccination. All receptors come from a man aged 18 to 30 who received the YFV17D yellow fever vaccine. Both conserved end residues are part of each CDR3. A D gene is named only where the DNA matches it firmly. Size is stated for part of the rows, as once, few or many counts, or as a class when the clone is expanded.

J: TRBJ1-2
D: TRBD1
size: NA
V: TRBV7-2
DNA: TGTGCCAGCAGCCGACCGAGGACAGGGGACCTAGATAACTATGGCTACACCTTC
CDR3: CASSRPRTGDLDNYGYTF

J: TRBJ2-4
D: NA
size: NA
V: TRBV20-1
DNA: TGCAGTGGTAGGGGCCTCCGGGACACATCCGCGCTAGCCAAAAACATTCAGTACTTC
CDR3: CSGRGLRDTSALAKNIQYF

J: TRBJ2-4
D: NA
size: many
V: TRBV5-1
DNA: TGCGCCAGCAGCTTGGGGGGCATCCTCCCGATGGACATTCAGTACTTC
CDR3: CASSLGGILPMDIQYF

J: TRBJ1-1
D: TRBD1
size: many
V: TRBV12-3/TRBV12-4
DNA: TGTGCCAGCAGGATGACAGGGGGAGTTACTGAAGCTTTCTTT
CDR3: CASRMTGGVTEAFF

J: TRBJ2-6
D: TRBD1
size: NA
V: TRBV6-2/TRBV6-3
DNA: TGTGCCAGCAGTTATGACCGGGACAGGGGATGGGTAGGGGCCAACGTCCTGACTTTC
CDR3: CASSYDRDRGWVGANVLTF

J: TRBJ2-3
D: TRBD2
size: NA
V: TRBV6-2/TRBV6-3
DNA: TGTGCCAGCAGTTACTCGACTGGACTAGCGGACACAGATACGCAGTATTTT
CDR3: CASSYSTGLADTDTQYF

J: TRBJ1-6
D: NA
size: few
V: TRBV18
DNA: TGTGCCAGCTCACCACCATCGGTACCTAATTCACCCCTCCACTTT
CDR3: CASSPPSVPNSPLHF

J: TRBJ1-1
D: NA
size: few
V: TRBV7-8
DNA: TGTGCCAGCAGCCCGACCACTACAGGGTTGGGGAACACTGAAGCTTTCTTT
CDR3: CASSPTTTGLGNTEAFF

J: TRBJ2-7
D: NA
size: many
V: TRBV6-1
DNA: TGTGCCAGCAGTGAAGAGGGGCCGACCTACGAGCAGTACTTC
CDR3: CASSEEGPTYEQYF

J: TRBJ1-1
D: NA
size: few
V: TRBV6-5
DNA: TGTGCCAGCAGTTACTCGGGCGAGGCAACTGAAGCTTTCTTT
CDR3: CASSYSGEATEAFF

J: TRBJ2-1
D: TRBD2
size: many
V: TRBV4-3
DNA: TGCGCCAGCAGCCAAGATTCGGCGGGGGGCCCGACGAAGACCTTC
CDR3: CASSQDSAGGPTKTF

J: TRBJ2-3
D: NA
size: few
V: TRBV27
DNA: TGTGCCAGCAGTTTACGGGGGGCCCCTTACACAGATACGCAGTATTTT
CDR3: CASSLRGAPYTDTQYF

J: TRBJ2-7
D: TRBD2
size: many
V: TRBV7-2
DNA: TGTGCCAGCAGTCGCAAAGCTAGCGGGTCCTACGAGCAGTACTTC
CDR3: CASSRKASGSYEQYF

J: TRBJ1-1
D: NA
size: NA
V: TRBV13
DNA: TGTGCCAGCAGCTTTTCCCCCTCTGAGCTGCGGGGAACTGAAGCTTTCTTT
CDR3: CASSFSPSELRGTEAFF

J: TRBJ2-5
D: NA
size: NA
V: TRBV5-1
DNA: TGCGCCAGCACCTTGGGGGGACCGATCCAAGAGACCCAGTACTTC
CDR3: CASTLGGPIQETQYF

J: TRBJ1-6
D: NA
size: NA
V: TRBV25-1
DNA: TGTGCCAGCAGCTTCCTCAGGGAGGATAATTCACCCCTCCACTTT
CDR3: CASSFLREDNSPLHF

J: TRBJ1-5
D: NA
size: NA
V: TRBV7-2
DNA: TGTGCCAGCAGCGTCGGGGGTCCAAGGCAGCCCCAGCATTTT
CDR3: CASSVGGPRQPQHF

J: TRBJ1-4
D: TRBD1
size: NA
V: TRBV7-2
DNA: TGTGCCAGCAGCTTCCGGGACAGAGAAAAACTGTTTTTT
CDR3: CASSFRDREKLFF

J: TRBJ1-5
D: TRBD1
size: many
V: TRBV20-1
DNA: TGCAGTGCTAGAGGCAGGGGGAATCAGCCCCAGCATTTT
CDR3: CSARGRGNQPQHF

J: TRBJ2-6
D: TRBD1
size: many
V: TRBV4-2
DNA: TGTGCCAGCAGCCAGGGACAGATCTCTGGGGCCAACGTCCTGACTTTC
CDR3: CASSQGQISGANVLTF

J: TRBJ2-3
D: TRBD2
size: NA
V: TRBV11-1
DNA: TGTGCCAGCAGCGAAGGACTAGCGGGGGCCTCAGATACGCAGTATTTT
CDR3: CASSEGLAGASDTQYF

J: TRBJ2-7
D: NA
size: few
V: TRBV6-2/TRBV6-3
DNA: TGTGCCACATGGACTATCGGGGGCATGATCTACGAGCAGTACTTC
CDR3: CATWTIGGMIYEQYF

J: TRBJ2-1
D: NA
size: NA
V: TRBV7-6
DNA: TGTGCCAGCAGCTTACAGACTGGAGGGCCCAGTGAGCAGTTCTTC
CDR3: CASSLQTGGPSEQFF

J: TRBJ1-2
D: NA
size: NA
V: TRBV9
DNA: TGTGCCAGCAGCGTACCCCGTAAAGGGGCCCTAGGCTACACCTTC
CDR3: CASSVPRKGALGYTF

J: TRBJ2-7
D: NA
size: many
V: TRBV5-5
DNA: TGTGCCAGCAGCTTGTCGCTAGCCGTGTACGAGCAGTACTTC
CDR3: CASSLSLAVYEQYF

J: TRBJ1-5
D: NA
size: few
V: TRBV20-1
DNA: TGCAGTGCTAGGACCCTGGGGATTCGTCAGCCCCAGCATTTT
CDR3: CSARTLGIRQPQHF

J: TRBJ1-5
D: NA
size: few
V: TRBV20-1
DNA: TGCAGTGCTAGAGATGCCCAGGGCAGGAGCAATCAGCCCCAGCATTTT
CDR3: CSARDAQGRSNQPQHF

J: TRBJ1-1
D: NA
size: few
V: TRBV7-8
DNA: TGTGCCAGCAGCGACGACGGGGGGGGCGTCACAAACACTGAAGCTTTCTTT
CDR3: CASSDDGGGVTNTEAFF

J: TRBJ2-3
D: NA
size: NA
V: TRBV20-1
DNA: TGCAGTGCTCTTGGGGTGGGCACAGATACGCAGTATTTT
CDR3: CSALGVGTDTQYF

J: TRBJ1-1
D: NA
size: many
V: TRBV29-1
DNA: TGCAGCGTTGCCCCGGCCGGCAATGCTGAAGCTTTCTTT
CDR3: CSVAPAGNAEAFF

J: TRBJ2-5
D: NA
size: many
V: TRBV7-2
DNA: TGCGCCAGCAGCTTGACTATCCAAGAGACCCAGTACTTC
CDR3: CASSLTIQETQYF

J: TRBJ2-5
D: TRBD2
size: NA
V: TRBV6-5
DNA: TGTGCCAGCAGCGACAATACTAGCGGGGGAGAGACCCAGTACTTC
CDR3: CASSDNTSGGETQYF

J: TRBJ2-1
D: TRBD1
size: NA
V: TRBV2
DNA: TGTGCCAGCAGTGAATTAACAGGGGGGTACAATGGGCAGTTCTTC
CDR3: CASSELTGGYNGQFF

J: TRBJ2-2
D: NA
size: few
V: TRBV19
DNA: TGTGCCAGTAGTATTGGGCTCTTCTACACTAGCAACACCGGGGAGCTGTTTTTT
CDR3: CASSIGLFYTSNTGELFF

J: TRBJ1-1
D: NA
size: few
V: TRBV6-6
DNA: TGTGCCAGCAGTTACTCCCTGGACAGTTTATTTGAAGCTTTCTTT
CDR3: CASSYSLDSLFEAFF

J: TRBJ2-1
D: TRBD1
size: few
V: TRBV5-1
DNA: TGCGCCACCGCAGCGATACCAGGGGGCTGGGAGCAGTTCTTC
CDR3: CATAAIPGGWEQFF

J: TRBJ2-7
D: NA
size: NA
V: TRBV20-1
DNA: TGCAGTGCTAGAGAAGGATCATTACCCATCTACGAGCAGTACTTC
CDR3: CSAREGSLPIYEQYF

J: TRBJ1-1
D: NA
size: few
V: TRBV3-1
DNA: TGTGCCAGCAGCCAAGTTCCCGGGGTTGAAGCTTTCTTT
CDR3: CASSQVPGVEAFF

J: TRBJ2-3
D: NA
size: NA
V: TRBV10-3
DNA: TGTGCCATCAAGGGGATCCCCACAGATACGCAGTATTTT
CDR3: CAIKGIPTDTQYF

J: TRBJ2-5
D: NA
size: NA
V: TRBV20-1
DNA: TGCAGTGCTAGAGATTTAGCTCGGGAGACCCAGTACTTC
CDR3: CSARDLARETQYF

J: TRBJ2-2
D: TRBD1
size: NA
V: TRBV10-3
DNA: TGTGCCATCAGGACAGGGGGCAACACCGGGGAGCTGTTTTTT
CDR3: CAIRTGGNTGELFF

J: TRBJ2-1
D: TRBD2
size: many
V: TRBV4-3
DNA: TGCGCCAGCAGCTTCACTAGCGGGGGTTACAATGAGCAGTTCTTC
CDR3: CASSFTSGGYNEQFF

J: TRBJ1-2
D: TRBD1
size: few
V: TRBV30
DNA: TGTGCCTGTGAACAGGGGCTGAACTATGGCTACACCTTC
CDR3: CACEQGLNYGYTF

J: TRBJ2-3
D: NA
size: many
V: TRBV7-9
DNA: TGTGCCAGCAGCCCCCCCGGAGGCACAGATACGCAGTATTTT
CDR3: CASSPPGGTDTQYF

J: TRBJ1-5
D: NA
size: many
V: TRBV5-1
DNA: TGCGCCAGCAGCTTCAGCGGGGAAGGACAGCCCCAGCATTTT
CDR3: CASSFSGEGQPQHF

J: TRBJ2-3
D: NA
size: many
V: TRBV4-3
DNA: TGCGCCAGCAGCCAACAGCCTAGCCCAGTCCCAGATACGCAGTATTTT
CDR3: CASSQQPSPVPDTQYF

J: TRBJ1-2
D: NA
size: many
V: TRBV6-1
DNA: TGTGCCAGCAGGCGGAGCGCGGGCGGTGGCTACACCTTC
CDR3: CASRRSAGGGYTF

J: TRBJ2-5
D: NA
size: NA
V: TRBV20-1
DNA: TGCAGTGCTAGCGGGGTCGAGACCCAGTACTTC
CDR3: CSASGVETQYF

J: TRBJ1-6
D: NA
size: NA
V: TRBV27
DNA: TGTGCCAGCAGTTTTGACCTCCCTCAAGGGTTCCGTAATTCACCCCTCCACTTT
CDR3: CASSFDLPQGFRNSPLHF

J: TRBJ2-5
D: NA
size: few
V: TRBV18
DNA: TGTGCCAGCTCACCATTAGGGTCTGGGGATCAAGAGACCCAGTACTTC
CDR3: CASSPLGSGDQETQYF

J: TRBJ1-1
D: TRBD1
size: many
V: TRBV7-6
DNA: TGTGCCAGCAGCGCCAACCAGGGGGCTGAAGCTTTCTTT
CDR3: CASSANQGAEAFF

J: TRBJ2-2
D: TRBD2
size: many
V: TRBV12-3/TRBV12-4
DNA: TGTGCCAGCAGTTCTGCGGGGGGGGCAACCGGGGAGCTGTTTTTT
CDR3: CASSSAGGATGELFF

J: TRBJ2-5
D: NA
size: many
V: TRBV6-2/TRBV6-3
DNA: TGTGCCAGCAGTTACGGGTTTACAAGGGGGACCCAGTACTTC
CDR3: CASSYGFTRGTQYF

J: TRBJ1-2
D: NA
size: NA
V: TRBV4-3
DNA: TGCGCCAGCAGCCAAGTCGTCGGAGATGGCTACACCTTC
CDR3: CASSQVVGDGYTF

J: TRBJ2-1
D: TRBD1
size: few
V: TRBV12-3/TRBV12-4
DNA: TGTGCCAGCTGCCGCAGGGGGTCCTCCTACAATGAGCAGTTCTTC
CDR3: CASCRRGSSYNEQFF

J: TRBJ1-1
D: TRBD1
size: few
V: TRBV5-5
DNA: TGTGCCAGCAGCTTTACGGGACAGGTTCACACTGAAGCTTTCTTT
CDR3: CASSFTGQVHTEAFF

J: TRBJ2-7
D: TRBD2
size: few
V: TRBV20-1
DNA: TGCAGCGCCAGGACTAGCGACTCCTACGAGCAGTACTTC
CDR3: CSARTSDSYEQYF

J: TRBJ2-2
D: NA
size: NA
V: TRBV27
DNA: TGTGCCAGCAACAGGGACTCGAACACCGGGGAGCTGTTTTTT
CDR3: CASNRDSNTGELFF

J: TRBJ2-3
D: NA
size: NA
V: TRBV18
DNA: TGTGCCAGCTCACCAATGGGGGGCAGTAGCACAGATACGCAGTATTTT
CDR3: CASSPMGGSSTDTQYF

J: TRBJ1-1
D: NA
size: few
V: TRBV24-1
DNA: TGTGCCACCATGGAAGGACCCCAAAGTAAGACTTTCTTT
CDR3: CATMEGPQSKTFF